These 11 T cell receptor beta chains originate from one sample sequenced in a study of shared clonotypes between healthy human individuals. CD45RO-negative cells were positively selected for CCR7, leaving out terminally differentiated effector memory CD45RA+ cells. Sequenced by immunoSEQ multiplex PCR; TCRdb stores in-frame clones only, minus some. The sample consists of more than 2 million clones, just under 95% of them appearing once. The sample was naive CD8+ T cells from PBMCs. Receptors originate from a young man in good health. Some clones in this sample may be carry-over from other donors' samples.

The chain employs TRBV4-2 and TRBJ2-1; D uncertain. CDR1 and CDR2 from the germline V gene are LGHNA and YNFKEQ. The V and J ends lost 5 bases and 1 base respectively, with 0 bases between them. CDR3 length: 11 residues. The CDR3 region is CASSSYNEQFF. DNA for the CDR3: TGTGCCAGCAGCTCCTACAATGAGCAGTTCTTC.

The chain couples TRBV30 to TRBJ1-1; no clear D gene. Trimming shortened V by 5 bases and J by 1 base, and 5 bases separated the two germline ends. CDR1 is GTSNPN, CDR2 SVGIG, per germline (reference sequence). The CDR3 is 11 amino acids. As DNA, the CDR3 is TGTGCCTGGGAGGGGAACACTGAAGCTTTCTTT. The encoded protein is CAWEGNTEAFF.

This chain uses TRBV27 with TRBJ2-3; tentative D call: TRBD2 (5 bases). Germline V lookup: CDR1 MNHEY, CDR2 SMNVEV (reference sequence). The CDR3 runs 17 residues. V was cut by 5 bases and J by 6 bases, with 24 bases left in between. The CDR3 nucleotides are TGTGCCAGCAGTCTCGTCCCCCGGACTTACGGAGTCGATACGCAGTATTTT. Protein: CASSLVPRTYGVDTQYF.

The chain has TRBV19 and TRBJ2-1; D perhaps matches TRBD2 (5 bases). V lost 4 bases, J lost 8 bases, and 12 bases lay in between. The V gene's germline CDR1 is LNHDA and CDR2 SQIVND (reference sequence). CDR3 size: 13 residues. The CDR3 bases are TGTGCCAGTAGTACTTGGACTTTAGATGAGCAGTTCTTC. It specifies CASSTWTLDEQFF.

The chain uses TRBV7-6 and TRBJ2-5; 11 nucleotides agree with TRBD1. Germline V lookup: CDR1 SGHVS, CDR2 FNYEAQ. The ends lost 4 bases at V and 5 bases at J; junction bases unmatched: 9. The CDR3 extends over 16 amino acids. CDR3 nucleotides: TGTGCCAGCAGCTCAACGATGGACAGGGGGCGGGAGACCCAGTACTTC. Amino acid sequence: CASSSTMDRGRETQYF.

This sequence joins TRBV27 and TRBJ2-3; D is possibly TRBD2 (6 bases). Trimming left V 5 bases short and J 4 bases short, with 10 bases between. The CDR3 runs 13 residues. Germline loops: CDR1 MNHEY, CDR2 SMNVEV (reference sequence). The CDR3 DNA reads as TGTGCCAGCAGTAATAGCGGCTCAGATACGCAGTATTTT. As protein: CASSNSGSDTQYF.

J is TRBJ1-2 and V is TRBV15, with TRBD1 matching over 11 bases. V lost 8 bases to trimming and J lost 2 bases; unmatched junction nucleotides: 4. The CDR3 is made up of 14 amino acids. CDR1 and CDR2 from the germline V gene are LNHNV and YYDKDF (reference sequence). The CDR3 sequence: CATARDRGNYGYTF. The CDR3 DNA is TGTGCCACCGCCCGGGACAGGGGGAACTATGGCTACACCTTC.

Points on this clone: The sample holds other DNA sequences that translate to the same CDR3. J is TRBJ1-3 and V is TRBV7-9, with TRBD1 as a possible D gene (6 bases). The CDR3 length is 14 residues. V lost 5 bases to trimming and J lost 2 bases, with 10 bases between them. Germline values: CDR1 SEHNR, CDR2 FQNEAQ (reference sequence). Here the CDR3 DNA reads TGTGCCAGCAGCCTTACAGGGCCTGGAAACACCATATATTTT. Amino acid sequence: CASSLTGPGNTIYF. Supplemented by reference TRBV7-9 and TRBJ1-3, the full variable domain reads DTGVSQNPRHKITKRGQNVTFRCDPISEHNRLYWYRQTLGQGPEFLTYFQNEAQLEKSRLLSDRFSAERPKGSFSTLEIQRTEQGDSAMYLCASSLTGPGNTIYFGEGSWLTVV.

This clone was seen a few times. The chain combines TRBV13 with TRBJ1-5; 9 nucleotides align to TRBD1. CDR3 size: 14 residues. Losses at the gene ends were 3 bases for V and 6 bases for J; bases not matched to a gene: 3. The germline gives CDR1 PRHDT, CDR2 FYEKMQ (reference sequence). The CDR3 region is CASSFGQGRQPQHF. CDR3 in DNA: TGTGCCAGCAGCTTTGGACAGGGGCGTCAGCCCCAGCATTTT.

The rearrangement uses TRBV5-5 and TRBJ2-7; TRBD1 agrees at 8 bases. With V trimmed by 1 base and J by 3 bases, 6 bases remained unmatched. CDR1 is SGHKS, CDR2 YYEKEE, per germline (reference sequence). CDR3 length equals 15 residues. CDR3 sequence reads: CASSLTVGTGYEQYF. In DNA, the CDR3 is TGTGCCAGCAGCTTGACCGTGGGGACAGGCTACGAGCAGTACTTC.

J is TRBJ2-3 and V is TRBV5-4; TRBD2 might be the D (6 bases). Trimming removed 0 bases at V and 6 bases at J, with 17 bases between. This CDR3 region has 16 residues. The germline V gene encodes CDR1 SGHNT and CDR2 YYREEE (reference sequence). The CDR3 spells CASSLDRGLKRDTQYF. The CDR3 DNA sequence: TGTGCCAGCAGCTTGGATAGGGGACTCAAGAGGGATACGCAGTATTTT.